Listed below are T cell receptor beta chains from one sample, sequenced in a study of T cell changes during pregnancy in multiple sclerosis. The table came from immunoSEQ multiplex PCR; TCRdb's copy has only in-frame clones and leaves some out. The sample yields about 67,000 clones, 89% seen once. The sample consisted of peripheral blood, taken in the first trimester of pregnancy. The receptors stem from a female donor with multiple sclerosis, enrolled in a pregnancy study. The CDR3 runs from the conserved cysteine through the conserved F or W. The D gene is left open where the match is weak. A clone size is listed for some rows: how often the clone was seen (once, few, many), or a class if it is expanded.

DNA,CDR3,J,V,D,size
TGTGCCAGCAGCTCAAACAGACAGCTACTTAATGAAAAACTGTTTTTT,CASSSNRQLLNEKLFF,TRBJ1-4,TRBV7-8,.,many
TGTGCCAGCAGCCGTTCCGGGACACTTTATCAGCCCCAGCATTTT,CASSRSGTLYQPQHF,TRBJ1-5,TRBV6-5,.,.
TGTGCCTGGAGTGTTGGGCTAGCGGACAATGAGCAGTTCTTC,CAWSVGLADNEQFF,TRBJ2-1,TRBV30,TRBD2,.
TGCGCCAGCAGCGTCCAGGGGTTTACGGACACCGGGGAGCTGTTTTTT,CASSVQGFTDTGELFF,TRBJ2-2,TRBV5-1,.,.
TGCGCCAGCAGCTTGGAGCCTAGGTCGAACTACGAGCAGTACTTC,CASSLEPRSNYEQYF,TRBJ2-7,TRBV5-1,.,.
TGTGCCATCAGTGAGTCGGATGGGGTTGGAGGGGCCGAACCCCAAGAGACCCAGTACTTC,CAISESDGVGGAEPQETQYF,TRBJ2-5,TRBV10-3,.,.
TGTGCCAGCAGTGAAATAACAACGAACACTGAAGCTTTCTTT,CASSEITTNTEAFF,TRBJ1-1,TRBV6-1,.,once
TGCGCCAGCAGTGCCGGGACTAGCGTCGAGCAGTACTTC,CASSAGTSVEQYF,TRBJ2-7,TRBV10-1,TRBD2,once
TGCGCCAGCAGCCAAGATCTAGGAGTGAACACTGAAGCTTTCTTT,CASSQDLGVNTEAFF,TRBJ1-1,TRBV4-3,.,.
TGTGCTAGTGGTTTTCTCGCGGCCCCCCGGGACACCGGGGAGCTGTTTTTT,CASGFLAAPRDTGELFF,TRBJ2-2,TRBV12-5,.,.
TGTGCCAGTACCCCGACAGCTACCAACACTGAAGCTTTCTTT,CASTPTATNTEAFF,TRBJ1-1,TRBV19,.,.
TGTGCCAGCAGCCTAACACAGGGATATAACACTGAAGCTTTCTTT,CASSLTQGYNTEAFF,TRBJ1-1,TRBV6-5,.,.
TGCAGCGCCCGGGGAAGGACAGGGCAAGAGACCCAGTACTTC,CSARGRTGQETQYF,TRBJ2-5,TRBV29-1,TRBD1,.
TGTGCCAGCAGCTTGTTGGGGGCAGGGGAAAGGGTCGACGAGCAGTACTTC,CASSLLGAGERVDEQYF,TRBJ2-7,TRBV5-4,.,.
TGTGCCAGCAACCGAATGACAGGGAACACTGAAGCTTTCTTT,CASNRMTGNTEAFF,TRBJ1-1,TRBV7-9,.,.
TGTGCCAGCAGCGTATCCAGGGGAAATGAGCAGTTCTTC,CASSVSRGNEQFF,TRBJ2-1,TRBV9,.,.
TGTGCCAGCTCCCGGGGGTCAGCCCCGAACACTGAAGCTTTCTTT,CASSRGSAPNTEAFF,TRBJ1-1,TRBV18,.,.
TGTGCCAGCAGCTTGGAACAACTAGGGTTTCCCCATGAGCAGTTCTTC,CASSLEQLGFPHEQFF,TRBJ2-1,TRBV5-8,.,few
TGTGCAAGTCGCTTCCTTATTCCCACAGATACGCAGTATTTT,CASRFLIPTDTQYF,TRBJ2-3,TRBV12-2,.,.
TGTGCCATCACTGGACAGGGGGCGACGAACACTGAAGCTTTCTTT,CAITGQGATNTEAFF,TRBJ1-1,TRBV10-3,TRBD1,.
TGTGCCAGCAGTTACGTCCAGGGCAGCTCCTACGAGCAGTACTTC,CASSYVQGSSYEQYF,TRBJ2-7,TRBV6-5,.,.
TGTGCTAGTGGTCGCGGGAGATTAGAGACCCAGTACTTC,CASGRGRLETQYF,TRBJ2-5,TRBV12-5,TRBD2,once
TGTGCCAGCAGACGGACAGGGAAAGCGAACACTGAAGCTTTCTTT,CASRRTGKANTEAFF,TRBJ1-1,TRBV11-2,TRBD1,.
TGTGCCAGCAGCCCGCAGGGGTCGGGGAATTTCCCGTACGAGCAGTACTTC,CASSPQGSGNFPYEQYF,TRBJ2-7,TRBV2,.,.
TGTGCCATCAGTGAGGGGGCGGGAGGGGTGGCAGATACGCAGTATTTT,CAISEGAGGVADTQYF,TRBJ2-3,TRBV10-3,TRBD2,.
TGTGCCAGCAGCCCATCCGGACAGTCTAACTATGGCTACACCTTC,CASSPSGQSNYGYTF,TRBJ1-2,TRBV4-2,.,.
TGCAGTGCGCACTCAGGGGAGAGCGCTTTCTTT,CSAHSGESAFF,TRBJ1-1,TRBV20-1,.,.
TGTGCCAGCAGCGTGTCGGTTCGAGACACAACCTACACAGATACGCAGTATTTT,CASSVSVRDTTYTDTQYF,TRBJ2-3,TRBV9,.,.
TGTGCCAGCAGTGAATTCGGCCAGAGGGGGAGAGGCTACACCTTC,CASSEFGQRGRGYTF,TRBJ1-2,TRBV6-4,.,.
TGTGCCAGCAGGGGGGGTACAGGGGGTGTTAGCAATCAGCCCCAGCATTTT,CASRGGTGGVSNQPQHF,TRBJ1-5,TRBV7-8,TRBD1,.
TGTGCCAGCAGCTTAGTGGGGACAGTTGAGGCTGAAAAACTGTTTTTT,CASSLVGTVEAEKLFF,TRBJ1-4,TRBV7-9,TRBD1,.
TGTGCCAGCAGCCAAGGGGACAGTTGGAACACCGGGGAGCTGTTTTTT,CASSQGDSWNTGELFF,TRBJ2-2,TRBV14,TRBD1,once
TGTGCCAGCAGCTTAGTATACAGGCCCTCTGGAAACACCATATATTTT,CASSLVYRPSGNTIYF,TRBJ1-3,TRBV11-2,.,.
TGTGCCAGCAGTGAGTGGGGACAGGCCGCCTACGAGCAGTACTTC,CASSEWGQAAYEQYF,TRBJ2-7,TRBV6-1,TRBD1,.
TGTGCCAGCTCCCTTAATACCGGGACAGATAACAATGAGCAGTTCTTC,CASSLNTGTDNNEQFF,TRBJ2-1,TRBV18,TRBD1,.
TGTGCCAGCAGCTTAGGGGGTACTAGGGCCAGGGAGACCCAGTACTTC,CASSLGGTRARETQYF,TRBJ2-5,TRBV7-9,.,.
TGTGCCAGCAGCAATAAAGAGACCTACGAGCAGTACTTC,CASSNKETYEQYF,TRBJ2-7,TRBV9,.,many
TGTGCCAGCAGACCCACTAGCGGCCTTTACAATGAGCAGTTCTTC,CASRPTSGLYNEQFF,TRBJ2-1,TRBV27,TRBD2,.
TGTGCCAGCAGCGTAGAAGGGGTCTATGGCTACACCTTC,CASSVEGVYGYTF,TRBJ1-2,TRBV9,.,.
TGCGCCAGCAGCCAAGACCCCCGGCTAGCGGGCACAGATACGCAGTATTTT,CASSQDPRLAGTDTQYF,TRBJ2-3,TRBV4-1,TRBD2,.
TGCGCCAGCAGCTTGGTTGCGCACCCGAACACTGAAGCTTTCTTT,CASSLVAHPNTEAFF,TRBJ1-1,TRBV5-1,.,.
TGCAGTGCTATCTATGACTATGGCTACACCTTC,CSAIYDYGYTF,TRBJ1-2,TRBV20-1,.,.
TGTGCCAGCAGCCAACGCGGACTAGCGGGGGGAAACACAGATACGCAGTATTTT,CASSQRGLAGGNTDTQYF,TRBJ2-3,TRBV14,TRBD2,.
TGTGCCAGCAGCTTCGCCTACGAGCAGTACTTC,CASSFAYEQYF,TRBJ2-7,TRBV11-2,.,few
TGTGCCAGCAGCGAGTTGCGACTAGCGGGAGGCAGCGAGCAGTACTTC,CASSELRLAGGSEQYF,TRBJ2-7,TRBV9,TRBD2,once
TGTGCCAGCTCCCCCAGGGGTACAGATACGCAGTATTTT,CASSPRGTDTQYF,TRBJ2-3,TRBV18,.,.
TGTGCCATCAGTGGAGACATTACGAACACTGAAGCTTTCTTT,CAISGDITNTEAFF,TRBJ1-1,TRBV10-3,.,few
TGTGCCAGCAGTTTATCAACAGGGGTATACAATGAGCAGTTCTTC,CASSLSTGVYNEQFF,TRBJ2-1,TRBV27,TRBD1,.
TGTGCCAGCAGTGACGGTAGCGCGAGCTCCTACAATGAGCAGTTCTTC,CASSDGSASSYNEQFF,TRBJ2-1,TRBV25-1,.,.
TGTGCCAGCAGCCCCTCCGGGGGAAGAGGCGAAAAACTGTTTTTT,CASSPSGGRGEKLFF,TRBJ1-4,TRBV9,.,once
TGCGCCAGCAGCCAGGACAGGGAAGGAGCCACTGAAGCTTTCTTT,CASSQDREGATEAFF,TRBJ1-1,TRBV5-1,TRBD1,.
TGCGCCAGCAGCCAGGACTCTTCCGGGACAGGGGCTGCTAACTATGGCTACACCTTC,CASSQDSSGTGAANYGYTF,TRBJ1-2,TRBV4-1,TRBD1,.
TGTGCCAGCAGCCTAACCCAAGACAGTTTAAACATTCAGTACTTC,CASSLTQDSLNIQYF,TRBJ2-4,TRBV7-9,.,.